These T cell receptor beta chains were read from a single sample in a study of OX40 agonist ivuxolimab in advanced cancers. Some clones are missing from TCRdb's copy, which holds only in-frame ones; the method was immunoSEQ multiplex PCR. The sample has 35,000 to 45,000 clones, approximately 91% seen once. Sequences were derived from CD4+ or CD8+ T cells sorted from blood, sampled in a trial of the OX40 agonist ivuxolimab. The origin of the receptors is an adult with an advanced solid tumor such as melanoma, head and neck, liver or kidney cancer. The CDR3 runs from the conserved cysteine through the conserved F or W. D genes are given only for firm matches. The size entry is marked missing in some rows and otherwise reads once, few, many or a size class.

j_gene: TRBJ1-4
d_gene: .
v_gene: TRBV11-2
abundance: .
CDR3nt: TGTGCCAGCAGCTTAGAAGCGGCAGCCCCACTGTTTTTT
CDR3aa: CASSLEAAAPLFF

j_gene: TRBJ2-5
d_gene: .
v_gene: TRBV19
abundance: .
CDR3nt: TGTGCCAGTAGTATAGCGGACCAAGAGACCCAGTACTTC
CDR3aa: CASSIADQETQYF

j_gene: TRBJ2-2
d_gene: .
v_gene: TRBV6-1
abundance: .
CDR3nt: TGTGCCAGCAGTGAAGACCCCTCGGGCACCGGGGAGCTGTTTTTT
CDR3aa: CASSEDPSGTGELFF

j_gene: TRBJ2-2
d_gene: TRBD2
v_gene: TRBV5-1
abundance: once
CDR3nt: TGCGCCAGCGGCCCTAGCGGGAGGGGAACCGGGGAGCTGTTTTTT
CDR3aa: CASGPSGRGTGELFF

j_gene: TRBJ2-7
d_gene: TRBD2
v_gene: TRBV11-2
abundance: few
CDR3nt: TGTGCCAGCACCTCACGAGCGGGAGGGCCGGGATTTTACGAGCAGTACTTC
CDR3aa: CASTSRAGGPGFYEQYF

j_gene: TRBJ2-7
d_gene: TRBD1
v_gene: TRBV11-2
abundance: .
CDR3nt: TGTGCCAGCAGTTGGGACAGGGGAGGTTACGAGCAGTACTTC
CDR3aa: CASSWDRGGYEQYF

j_gene: TRBJ1-2
d_gene: TRBD1
v_gene: TRBV6-1
abundance: .
CDR3nt: TGTGCCAGCAGTGAAGCGCTTTTGAGGGACAGGGGCCTCGGTACTGGCTACACCTTC
CDR3aa: CASSEALLRDRGLGTGYTF

j_gene: TRBJ2-7
d_gene: .
v_gene: TRBV19
abundance: .
CDR3nt: TGTGCCAGTAGTATGTGGGGAGATGGGGAGCAGTACTTC
CDR3aa: CASSMWGDGEQYF

j_gene: TRBJ1-5
d_gene: .
v_gene: TRBV28
abundance: .
CDR3nt: TGTGCCAGCAGCTTCAATCAGCCCCAGCATTTT
CDR3aa: CASSFNQPQHF

j_gene: TRBJ2-2
d_gene: TRBD2
v_gene: TRBV19
abundance: .
CDR3nt: TGTGCCAGTAGCATCATTGGGATAGCAAGCGGGATTTCCGGGGAGCTGTTTTTT
CDR3aa: CASSIIGIASGISGELFF

j_gene: TRBJ2-1
d_gene: .
v_gene: TRBV2
abundance: .
CDR3nt: TGTGCCAGCAGTGTTGACGGGTCAAATGGCGGCAATGAGCAGTTCTTC
CDR3aa: CASSVDGSNGGNEQFF

j_gene: TRBJ1-5
d_gene: TRBD1
v_gene: TRBV2
abundance: .
CDR3nt: TGTGCCAGCAGTGAAGCGGGACAGGGGGCTGAGCCCCAGCATTTT
CDR3aa: CASSEAGQGAEPQHF

j_gene: TRBJ2-7
d_gene: .
v_gene: TRBV5-5
abundance: once
CDR3nt: TGTGCCAGCAGCTTGATTGGCAGCAACTCCTACGAGCAGTACTTC
CDR3aa: CASSLIGSNSYEQYF

j_gene: TRBJ2-5
d_gene: TRBD2
v_gene: TRBV6-5
abundance: .
CDR3nt: TGTGCCAGCAGTTACAGCGGGAGTGTCGAGACCCAGTACTTC
CDR3aa: CASSYSGSVETQYF

j_gene: TRBJ2-7
d_gene: .
v_gene: TRBV15
abundance: .
CDR3nt: TGTGCCACCAGCAGAGATCCAGGTTACGAGCAGTACTTC
CDR3aa: CATSRDPGYEQYF

j_gene: TRBJ2-7
d_gene: TRBD2
v_gene: TRBV19
abundance: .
CDR3nt: TGTGCCAGTAGTATGGGTAGCGGGGGAACCTACGAGCAGTACTTC
CDR3aa: CASSMGSGGTYEQYF

j_gene: TRBJ2-3
d_gene: .
v_gene: TRBV13
abundance: .
CDR3nt: TGTGCCAGCAGCTTAGGTACGGATACGCAGTATTTT
CDR3aa: CASSLGTDTQYF

j_gene: TRBJ2-3
d_gene: .
v_gene: TRBV5-8
abundance: .
CDR3nt: TGTGCCAGCAGCCTGATAACTAGCTGGGATACGCAGTATTTT
CDR3aa: CASSLITSWDTQYF

j_gene: TRBJ1-5
d_gene: .
v_gene: TRBV6-1
abundance: .
CDR3nt: TGTGCCAGCAGTCCCAGGGAGGAGAATCAGCCCCAGCATTTT
CDR3aa: CASSPREENQPQHF

j_gene: TRBJ1-1
d_gene: .
v_gene: TRBV4-3
abundance: .
CDR3nt: TGCGCCAGCAGCCAGTCGGGGGCACGGACTGAAGCTTTCTTT
CDR3aa: CASSQSGARTEAFF

j_gene: TRBJ2-7
d_gene: .
v_gene: TRBV19
abundance: .
CDR3nt: TGTGCCAGTAGTATTACAGGGTCCGACGAGCAGTACTTC
CDR3aa: CASSITGSDEQYF

j_gene: TRBJ2-7
d_gene: .
v_gene: TRBV28
abundance: .
CDR3nt: TGTGCCAGCAGCTTTGGGACTTCAATTGGAGGCTACGAGCAGTACTTC
CDR3aa: CASSFGTSIGGYEQYF

j_gene: TRBJ1-1
d_gene: TRBD1
v_gene: TRBV2
abundance: .
CDR3nt: TGTGCCAGCAGTGAGCTGCGACAGGGTCATACTGAAGCTTTCTTT
CDR3aa: CASSELRQGHTEAFF

j_gene: TRBJ2-7
d_gene: .
v_gene: TRBV29-1
abundance: .
CDR3nt: TGCAGCGTTGAAGATCGGGAACTATACGGGGAGCAGTACTTC
CDR3aa: CSVEDRELYGEQYF

j_gene: TRBJ2-7
d_gene: TRBD1
v_gene: TRBV5-6
abundance: .
CDR3nt: TGTGCCAGCAGCTCCGGGACAGGGGGCGTTCTGTACTTC
CDR3aa: CASSSGTGGVLYF

j_gene: TRBJ2-7
d_gene: .
v_gene: TRBV28
abundance: .
CDR3nt: TGTGCCAGCAGTTATGATACTTCCTACGAGCAGTACTTC
CDR3aa: CASSYDTSYEQYF

j_gene: TRBJ2-7
d_gene: .
v_gene: TRBV7-9
abundance: once
CDR3nt: TGTGCCAGCAGCCCTAGGCCTGAAGTTCTAGCTTGGTACGAGCAGTACTTC
CDR3aa: CASSPRPEVLAWYEQYF

j_gene: TRBJ2-5
d_gene: .
v_gene: TRBV4-1
abundance: .
CDR3nt: TGCGCCAGCAGCGATCGGGGGGCCCGTAGTAACCAAGAGACCCAGTACTTC
CDR3aa: CASSDRGARSNQETQYF

j_gene: TRBJ2-3
d_gene: .
v_gene: TRBV13
abundance: .
CDR3nt: TGTGCCAGCAGCTTAACATCAGATACGCAGTATTTT
CDR3aa: CASSLTSDTQYF

j_gene: TRBJ1-3
d_gene: .
v_gene: TRBV9
abundance: .
CDR3nt: TGTGCCAGCAGCGTAGGCGATGACTCTGGAAACACCATATATTTT
CDR3aa: CASSVGDDSGNTIYF

j_gene: TRBJ1-2
d_gene: .
v_gene: TRBV19
abundance: .
CDR3nt: TGTGCCACTCTGACTGCGAGCTATGGCTACACCTTC
CDR3aa: CATLTASYGYTF

j_gene: TRBJ2-1
d_gene: .
v_gene: TRBV13
abundance: .
CDR3nt: TGTGCCAGCAGCTCCGGGACCGCGGGGCTGTTCTTC
CDR3aa: CASSSGTAGLFF

j_gene: TRBJ1-1
d_gene: .
v_gene: TRBV6-6
abundance: .
CDR3nt: TGTGCCAGCAGTTACAGTGCGGTGGGCGAAGCTTTCTTT
CDR3aa: CASSYSAVGEAFF

j_gene: TRBJ1-1
d_gene: .
v_gene: TRBV6-5
abundance: .
CDR3nt: TGTGCCAGCAGTGACGTGGAAACTGAAGCTTTCTTT
CDR3aa: CASSDVETEAFF

j_gene: TRBJ2-1
d_gene: TRBD2
v_gene: TRBV4-1
abundance: .
CDR3nt: TGCGCCAGCAGCGGAAGCGGGAGGGTATACAATGAGCAGTTCTTC
CDR3aa: CASSGSGRVYNEQFF

j_gene: TRBJ2-1
d_gene: TRBD2
v_gene: TRBV27
abundance: .
CDR3nt: TGTGCCAGCAGTTCTCGAATAGCGGGAAGCTCCTACAATGAGCAGTTCTTC
CDR3aa: CASSSRIAGSSYNEQFF

j_gene: TRBJ1-2
d_gene: .
v_gene: TRBV5-8
abundance: .
CDR3nt: TGTGCCAGCAGCTTGCGGCAGGGTGATGGCTACACCTTC
CDR3aa: CASSLRQGDGYTF

j_gene: TRBJ2-3
d_gene: .
v_gene: TRBV7-9
abundance: .
CDR3nt: TGTGCCAGCAGCTTTAAGACAGATACGCAGTATTTT
CDR3aa: CASSFKTDTQYF

j_gene: TRBJ2-1
d_gene: .
v_gene: TRBV7-6
abundance: medium-sized
CDR3nt: TGTGCCAGCAGCTCTTCTTCCTACAATGAGCAGTTCTTC
CDR3aa: CASSSSSYNEQFF

j_gene: TRBJ2-1
d_gene: TRBD1
v_gene: TRBV4-1
abundance: .
CDR3nt: TGCGCCAGCAGAAAAGGGACAGGGTTCAATGAGCAGTTCTTC
CDR3aa: CASRKGTGFNEQFF

j_gene: TRBJ2-7
d_gene: .
v_gene: TRBV14
abundance: .
CDR3nt: TGTGCCAGCTCCATCGGACCCTCGAGCGAGCAGTACTTC
CDR3aa: CASSIGPSSEQYF

j_gene: TRBJ2-3
d_gene: .
v_gene: TRBV6-6
abundance: .
CDR3nt: TGTGCCAGCAGTCGATCGATACGTTGGGATACGCAGTATTTT
CDR3aa: CASSRSIRWDTQYF

j_gene: TRBJ2-1
d_gene: .
v_gene: TRBV5-5
abundance: .
CDR3nt: TGTGCCAGCAGCTTGGGCACTCTAATTGAGCAGTTCTTC
CDR3aa: CASSLGTLIEQFF

j_gene: TRBJ2-2
d_gene: .
v_gene: TRBV6-1
abundance: .
CDR3nt: TGTGCCAGCAGTGAAGACGGGTGGGGAGCTACCGGGGAGCTGTTTTTT
CDR3aa: CASSEDGWGATGELFF

j_gene: TRBJ2-1
d_gene: TRBD2
v_gene: TRBV7-9
abundance: .
CDR3nt: TGTGCCAGCAGCTTACCCCGACTAGCGACTACTACCTACAATGAGCAGTTCTTC
CDR3aa: CASSLPRLATTTYNEQFF

j_gene: TRBJ1-5
d_gene: .
v_gene: TRBV19
abundance: .
CDR3nt: TGTGCCAGTAGTATTCCACCCGACCCCCCGGGCTTCCCCAGGTATAGCAATCAGCCCCAGCATTTT
CDR3aa: CASSIPPDPPGFPRYSNQPQHF

j_gene: TRBJ1-5
d_gene: .
v_gene: TRBV7-9
abundance: few
CDR3nt: TGTGCCAGCAGCCCAGGGAGTCAGCCCCAGCATTTT
CDR3aa: CASSPGSQPQHF

j_gene: TRBJ2-7
d_gene: .
v_gene: TRBV28
abundance: .
CDR3nt: TGTGCCAGCAGTTTAGGGGTGCGCGCGGACGAGCAGTACTTC
CDR3aa: CASSLGVRADEQYF